This TCR beta chain was sequenced for a study of cytomegalovirus exposure and HLA in healthy donors. Whole-study findings and limits: A later analysis found common viral pathogens apparently linked to several of the most significant clusters. The classifier was said to identify cytomegalovirus status with high specificity and sensitivity. When a later analysis was performed, an Asian-associated ancestry cluster reportedly had fewer N-insertions than the roughly 640-donor mean.

About this clone itself: Its antigen is currently unknown.

J lost 3 bases, V lost 4 bases, and 4 bases had no gene match. Germline loops: CDR1 SGHDT, CDR2 YYEEEE. The CDR3 spans 13 residues. PCR primers comprised 60 Vbeta and 13 Jbeta primers. Sequenced by immunoSEQ multiplex PCR; TCRdb stores in-frame clones only, minus some. The sample lists fewer than 250,000 clones, about 81% occurring once. The sequence was collected from a man under 40 in good health and CMV-seropositive. The gene calls are TRBV5-6 and TRBJ2-7; 7 nucleotides align to TRBD1. The material sequenced was PBMCs. The CDR3 sequence is CASSEGAIYEQYF. As DNA, the CDR3 is TGTGCCAGCAGCGAGGGGGCAATCTACGAGCAGTACTTC.